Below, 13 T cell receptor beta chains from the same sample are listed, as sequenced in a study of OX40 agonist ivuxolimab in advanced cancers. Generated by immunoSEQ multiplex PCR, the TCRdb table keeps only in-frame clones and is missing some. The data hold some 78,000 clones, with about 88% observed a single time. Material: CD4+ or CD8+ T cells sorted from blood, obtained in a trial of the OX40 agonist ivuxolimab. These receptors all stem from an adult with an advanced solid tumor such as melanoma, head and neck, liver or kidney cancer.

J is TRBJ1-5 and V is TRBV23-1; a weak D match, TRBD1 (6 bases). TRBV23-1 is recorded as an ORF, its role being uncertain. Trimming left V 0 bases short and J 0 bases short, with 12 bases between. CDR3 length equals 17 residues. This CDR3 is CASSQSLGTPSNQPQHF. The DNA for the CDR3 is TGCGCCAGCAGTCAATCGCTCGGGACACCTAGCAATCAGCCCCAGCATTTT.

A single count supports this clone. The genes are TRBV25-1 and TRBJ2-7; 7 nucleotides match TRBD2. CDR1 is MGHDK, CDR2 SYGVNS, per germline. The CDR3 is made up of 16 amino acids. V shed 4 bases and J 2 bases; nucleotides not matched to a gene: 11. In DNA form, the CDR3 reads TGTGCCAGCAGTGCCAAAAAGGCGGGGGAAGCCTACGAGCAGTACTTC. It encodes CASSAKKAGEAYEQYF.

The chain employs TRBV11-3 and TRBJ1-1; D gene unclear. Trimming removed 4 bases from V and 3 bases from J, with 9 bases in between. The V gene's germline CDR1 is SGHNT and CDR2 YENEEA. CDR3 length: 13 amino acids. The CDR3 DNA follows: TGTGCCAGCAGCTGGGCAGGAGACACTGAAGCTTTCTTT. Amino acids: CASSWAGDTEAFF. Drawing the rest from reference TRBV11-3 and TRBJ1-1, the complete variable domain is EAGVVQSPRYKIIEKKQPVAFWCNPISGHNTLYWYLQNLGQGPELLIRYENEEAVDDSQLPKDRFSAERLKGVDSTLKIQPAELGDSAVYLCASSWAGDTEAFFGQGTRLTVV.

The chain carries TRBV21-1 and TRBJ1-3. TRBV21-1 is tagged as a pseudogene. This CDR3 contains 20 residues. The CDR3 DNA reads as TGTGCCAGCAGCAAAGAATCCCCCCTACGGCCACCCAGCTCTGGAAACACCATATATTTT. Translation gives CASSKESPLRPPSSGNTIYF.

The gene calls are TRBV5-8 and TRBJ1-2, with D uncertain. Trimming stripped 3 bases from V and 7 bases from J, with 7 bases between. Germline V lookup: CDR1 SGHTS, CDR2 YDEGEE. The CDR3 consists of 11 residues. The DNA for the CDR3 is TGTGCCAGCAGCTCAAAGGGTGGCTACACCTTC. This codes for CASSSKGGYTF.

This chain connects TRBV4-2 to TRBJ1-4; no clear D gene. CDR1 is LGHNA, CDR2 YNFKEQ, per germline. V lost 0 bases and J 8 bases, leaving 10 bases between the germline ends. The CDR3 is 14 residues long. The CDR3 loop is CASSQDGVGEKLFF. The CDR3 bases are TGTGCCAGCAGCCAAGATGGAGTTGGCGAAAAACTGTTTTTT.

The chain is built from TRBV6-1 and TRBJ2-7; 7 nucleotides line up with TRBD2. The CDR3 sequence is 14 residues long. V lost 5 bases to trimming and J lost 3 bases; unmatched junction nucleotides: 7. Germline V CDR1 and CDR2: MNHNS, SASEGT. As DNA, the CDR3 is TGTGCCAGCAGTAAACTAGCGACTCTCTACGAGCAGTACTTC. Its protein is CASSKLATLYEQYF.

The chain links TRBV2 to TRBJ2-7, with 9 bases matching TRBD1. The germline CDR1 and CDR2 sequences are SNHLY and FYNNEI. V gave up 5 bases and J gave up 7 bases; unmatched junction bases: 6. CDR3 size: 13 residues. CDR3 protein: CASSYRGQGEQYF. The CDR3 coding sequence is TGTGCCAGCAGTTACAGGGGGCAGGGAGAGCAGTACTTC. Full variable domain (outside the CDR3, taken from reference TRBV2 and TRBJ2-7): EPEVTQTPSHQVTQMGQEVILRCVPISNHLYFYWYRQILGQKVEFLVSFYNNEISEKSEIFDDQFSVERPDGSNFTLKIRSTKLEDSAMYFCASSYRGQGEQYFGPGTRLTVT.

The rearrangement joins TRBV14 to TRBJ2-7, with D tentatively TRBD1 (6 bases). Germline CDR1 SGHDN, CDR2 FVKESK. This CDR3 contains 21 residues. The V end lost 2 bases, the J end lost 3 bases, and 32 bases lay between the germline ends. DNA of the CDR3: TGTGCCAGCAGCCAAACTTTTCAACAGGGCTCACAATACCTGATTAACTACGAGCAGTACTTC. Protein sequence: CASSQTFQQGSQYLINYEQYF.

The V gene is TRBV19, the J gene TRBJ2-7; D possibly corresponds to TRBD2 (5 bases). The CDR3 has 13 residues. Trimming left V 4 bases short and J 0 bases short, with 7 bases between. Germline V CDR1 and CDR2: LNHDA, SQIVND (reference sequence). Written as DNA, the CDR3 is TGTGCCAGTAGTACCGGGAACTCCTACGAGCAGTACTTC. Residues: CASSTGNSYEQYF.

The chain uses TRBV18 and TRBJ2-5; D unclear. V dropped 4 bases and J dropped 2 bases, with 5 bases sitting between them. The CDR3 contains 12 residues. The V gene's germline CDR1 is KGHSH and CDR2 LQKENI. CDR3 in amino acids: CASSQEQETQYF. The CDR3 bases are TGTGCCAGCTCACAGGAACAAGAGACCCAGTACTTC.

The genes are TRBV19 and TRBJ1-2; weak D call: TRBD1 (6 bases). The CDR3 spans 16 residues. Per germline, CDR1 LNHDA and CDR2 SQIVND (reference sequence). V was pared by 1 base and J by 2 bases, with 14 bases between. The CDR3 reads CASSIGGGTMNYGYTF. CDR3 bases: TGTGCCAGTAGTATAGGAGGGGGGACTATGAACTATGGCTACACCTTC. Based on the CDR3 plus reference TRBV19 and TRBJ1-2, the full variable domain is DGGITQSPKYLFRKEGQNVTLSCEQNLNHDAMYWYRQDPGQGLRLIYYSQIVNDFQKGDIAEGYSVSREKKESFPLTVTSAQKNPTAFYLCASSIGGGTMNYGYTFGSGTRLTVV.

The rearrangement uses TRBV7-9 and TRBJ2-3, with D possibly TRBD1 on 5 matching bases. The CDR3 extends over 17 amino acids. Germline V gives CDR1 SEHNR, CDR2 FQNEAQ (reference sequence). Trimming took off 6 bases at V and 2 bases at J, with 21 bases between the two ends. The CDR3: CASSNLLGDPYTDTQYF. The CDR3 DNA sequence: TGTGCCAGCAGTAACCTGCTAGGGGATCCTTACACAGATACGCAGTATTTT.